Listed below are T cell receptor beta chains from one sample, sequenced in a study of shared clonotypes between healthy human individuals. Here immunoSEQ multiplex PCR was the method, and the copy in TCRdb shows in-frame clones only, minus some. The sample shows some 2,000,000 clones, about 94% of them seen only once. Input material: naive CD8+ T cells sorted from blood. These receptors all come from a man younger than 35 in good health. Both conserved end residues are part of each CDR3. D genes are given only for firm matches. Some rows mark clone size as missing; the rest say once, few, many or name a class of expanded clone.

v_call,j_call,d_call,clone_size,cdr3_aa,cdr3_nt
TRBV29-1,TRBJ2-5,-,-,CSVEDWVEGSETQYF,TGCAGCGTTGAAGATTGGGTGGAGGGATCGGAGACCCAGTACTTC
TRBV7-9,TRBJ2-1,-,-,CASSSDRIPNEQFF,TGTGCCAGCAGCTCTGACAGGATCCCCAATGAGCAGTTCTTC
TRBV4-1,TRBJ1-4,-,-,CASSQDDPPTGNEKLFF,TGCGCCAGCAGCCAAGATGACCCACCGACGGGGAATGAAAAACTGTTTTTT
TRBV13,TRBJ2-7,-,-,CASSWGVGALNEQYF,TGTGCCAGCAGCTGGGGGGTGGGAGCCCTTAACGAGCAGTACTTC
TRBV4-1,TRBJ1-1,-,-,CASSQKLTPEPEAFF,TGCGCCAGCAGCCAAAAGCTAACACCCGAACCTGAAGCTTTCTTT
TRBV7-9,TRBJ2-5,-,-,CASSYTETQYF,TGTGCCAGCAGCTATACTGAGACCCAGTACTTC
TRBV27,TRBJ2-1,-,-,CASSFPTGENYNEQFF,TGTGCCAGCAGTTTTCCGACAGGCGAAAATTACAATGAGCAGTTCTTC
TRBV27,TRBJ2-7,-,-,CASSLLRTDPSGEQYF,TGTGCCAGCAGCTTACTCCGGACAGACCCCTCTGGCGAGCAGTACTTC
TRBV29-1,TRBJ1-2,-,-,CSVEGDTPNYGYTF,TGCAGCGTTGAGGGGGACACCCCTAACTATGGCTACACCTTC
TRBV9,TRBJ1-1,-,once,CASSQTFGQLGVGAFF,TGTGCCAGCAGCCAGACATTCGGACAGCTTGGGGTTGGAGCTTTCTTT
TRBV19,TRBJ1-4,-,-,CASSMAGGPNEKLFF,TGTGCCAGTAGTATGGCCGGGGGGCCTAATGAAAAACTGTTTTTT
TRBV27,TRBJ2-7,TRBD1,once,CASSLLQPQGARYEQYF,TGTGCCAGCAGTCTCCTCCAACCACAGGGGGCGCGCTACGAGCAGTACTTC
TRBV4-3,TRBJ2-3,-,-,CASSQVLQDTQYF,TGCGCCAGCAGCCAAGTTTTACAGGATACGCAGTATTTT
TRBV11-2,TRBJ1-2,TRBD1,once,CASSLTTGDGYTF,TGTGCCAGCAGCCTGACAACAGGGGACGGCTACACCTTC
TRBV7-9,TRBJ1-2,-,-,CASSLEGGDGYTF,TGTGCCAGCAGCTTAGAGGGGGGCGATGGCTACACCTTC
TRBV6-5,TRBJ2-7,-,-,CASNGALGAYDEQYF,TGTGCCAGCAATGGGGCCCTCGGGGCGTATGACGAGCAGTACTTC